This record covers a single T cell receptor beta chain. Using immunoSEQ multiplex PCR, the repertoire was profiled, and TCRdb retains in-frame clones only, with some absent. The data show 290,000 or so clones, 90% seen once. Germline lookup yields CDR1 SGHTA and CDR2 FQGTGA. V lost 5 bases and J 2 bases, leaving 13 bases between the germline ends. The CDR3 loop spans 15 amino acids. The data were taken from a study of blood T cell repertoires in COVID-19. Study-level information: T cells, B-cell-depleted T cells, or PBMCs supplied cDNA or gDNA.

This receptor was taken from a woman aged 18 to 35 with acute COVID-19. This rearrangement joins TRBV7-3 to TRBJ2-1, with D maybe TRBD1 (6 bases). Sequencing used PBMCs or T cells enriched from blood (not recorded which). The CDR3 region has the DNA TGTGCCAGCAGCCCCTCCAGGGGCGCCTACAATGAGCAGTTCTTC. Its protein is CASSPSRGAYNEQFF.